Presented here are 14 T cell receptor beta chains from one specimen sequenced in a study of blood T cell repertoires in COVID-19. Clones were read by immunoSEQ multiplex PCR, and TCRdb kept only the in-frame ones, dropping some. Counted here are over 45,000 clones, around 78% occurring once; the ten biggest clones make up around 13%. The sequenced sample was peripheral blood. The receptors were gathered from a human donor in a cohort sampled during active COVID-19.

The DNA of the CDR3 is TGTGCCTGGAGCCAGGGGATCTATGGCTACACCTTC. Encoded protein: CAWSQGIYGYTF. The rearrangement links TRBV30 to TRBJ1-2, with D maybe TRBD1 (6 bases). CDR3 length: 12 amino acids. The V gene lost 3 bases and the J gene lost 4 bases, with 9 bases spanning the gap. Germline V lookup: CDR1 GTSNPN, CDR2 SVGIG (reference sequence). The variable domain in full, completed from reference TRBV30 and TRBJ1-2, reads SQTIHQWPATLVQPVGSPLSLECTVEGTSNPNLYWYRQAAGRGLQLLFYSVGIGQISSEVPQNLSASRPQDRQFILSSKKLLLSDSGFYLCAWSQGIYGYTFGSGTRLTVV.

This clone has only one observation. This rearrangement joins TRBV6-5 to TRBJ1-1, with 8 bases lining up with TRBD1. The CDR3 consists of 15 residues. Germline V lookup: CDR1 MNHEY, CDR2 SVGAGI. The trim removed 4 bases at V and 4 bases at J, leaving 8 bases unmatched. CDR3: CASSWVQGVGTEAFF. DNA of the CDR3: TGTGCCAGCAGTTGGGTACAGGGGGTAGGCACTGAAGCTTTCTTT.

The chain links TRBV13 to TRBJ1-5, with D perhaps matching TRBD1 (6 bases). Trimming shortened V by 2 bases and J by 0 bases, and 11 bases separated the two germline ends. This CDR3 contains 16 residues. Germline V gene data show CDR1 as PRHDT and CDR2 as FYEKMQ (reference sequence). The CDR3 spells CASSLNDRYSNQPQHF. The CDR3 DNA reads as TGTGCCAGCAGCTTAAACGACAGGTATAGCAATCAGCCCCAGCATTTT.

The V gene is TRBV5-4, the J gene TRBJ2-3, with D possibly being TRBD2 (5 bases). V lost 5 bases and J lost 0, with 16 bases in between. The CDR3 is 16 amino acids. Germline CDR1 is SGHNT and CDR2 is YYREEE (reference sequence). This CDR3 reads CASRSDFSSSTDTQYF. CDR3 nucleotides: TGTGCCAGCAGGTCGGACTTTTCCTCAAGCACAGATACGCAGTATTTT.

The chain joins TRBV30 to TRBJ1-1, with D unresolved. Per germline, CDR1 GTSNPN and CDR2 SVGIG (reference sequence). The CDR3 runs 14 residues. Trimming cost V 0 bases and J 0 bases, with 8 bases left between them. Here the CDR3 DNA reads TGTGCCTGGAGTGTCGGACTGATGAACACTGAAGCTTTCTTT. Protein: CAWSVGLMNTEAFF.

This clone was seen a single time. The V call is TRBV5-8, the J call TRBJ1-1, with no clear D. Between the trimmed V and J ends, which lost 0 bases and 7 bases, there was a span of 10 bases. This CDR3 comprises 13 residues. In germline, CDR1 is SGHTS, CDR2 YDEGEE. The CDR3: CASSLARLSEAFF. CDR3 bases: TGTGCCAGCAGCTTGGCCCGTCTAAGTGAAGCTTTCTTT.

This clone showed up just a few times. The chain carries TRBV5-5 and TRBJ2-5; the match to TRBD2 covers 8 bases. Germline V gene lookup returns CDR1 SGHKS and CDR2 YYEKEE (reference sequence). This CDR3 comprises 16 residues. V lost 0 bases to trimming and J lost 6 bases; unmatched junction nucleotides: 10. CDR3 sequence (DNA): TGTGCCAGCAGCTTGGCATCCAGCGGGGGTGTGAAGACCCAGTACTTC. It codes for CASSLASSGGVKTQYF.

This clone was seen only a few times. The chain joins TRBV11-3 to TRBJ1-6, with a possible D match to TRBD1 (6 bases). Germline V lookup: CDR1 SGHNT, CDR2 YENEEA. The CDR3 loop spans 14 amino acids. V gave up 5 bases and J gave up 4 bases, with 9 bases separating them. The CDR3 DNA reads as TGTGCCAGCAGCCATGGACAGTATAATTCACCCCTCCACTTT. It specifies CASSHGQYNSPLHF.

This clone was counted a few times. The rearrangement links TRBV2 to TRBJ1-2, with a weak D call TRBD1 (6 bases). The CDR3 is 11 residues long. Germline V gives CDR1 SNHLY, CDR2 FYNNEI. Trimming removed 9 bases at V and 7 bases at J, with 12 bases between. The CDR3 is CASTGRAGYTF. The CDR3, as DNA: TGTGCCAGTACAGGGAGAGCTGGCTACACCTTC.

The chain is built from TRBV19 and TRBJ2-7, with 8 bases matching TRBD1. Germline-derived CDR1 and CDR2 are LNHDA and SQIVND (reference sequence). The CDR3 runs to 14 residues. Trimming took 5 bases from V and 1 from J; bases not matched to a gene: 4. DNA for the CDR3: TGTGCCAGTAGTTACGACAGGGGTTCCTACGAGCAGTACTTC. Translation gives CASSYDRGSYEQYF. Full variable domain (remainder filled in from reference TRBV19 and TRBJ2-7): DGGITQSPKYLFRKEGQNVTLSCEQNLNHDAMYWYRQDPGQGLRLIYYSQIVNDFQKGDIAEGYSVSREKKESFPLTVTSAQKNPTAFYLCASSYDRGSYEQYFGPGTRLTVT.

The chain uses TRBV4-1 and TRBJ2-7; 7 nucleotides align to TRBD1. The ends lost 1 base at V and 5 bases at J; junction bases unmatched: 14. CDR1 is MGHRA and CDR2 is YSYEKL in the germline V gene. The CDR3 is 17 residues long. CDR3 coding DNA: TGCGCCAGCAGCCAAGCACAGGTGACTAACAGGGGTAACGAGCAGTACTTC. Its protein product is CASSQAQVTNRGNEQYF.

CDR3: CASSLVRTRSYEQYF. DNA for the CDR3: TGTGCCAGCAGCTTAGTCAGAACGAGGTCCTACGAGCAGTACTTC. The genes are TRBV7-2 and TRBJ2-7; D gene unclear. Germline loops: CDR1 SGHTA, CDR2 FQGNSA. This CDR3 region has 15 residues. The V end lost 1 base, the J end lost 1 base, and 11 bases lay between the germline ends.

The CDR3 spells CASSYYSVSEAFF. The CDR3 region has the DNA TGTGCCAGCAGTTATTATTCGGTCTCCGAAGCTTTCTTT. The genes are TRBV6-2 or TRBV6-3 and TRBJ1-1; D not certain. The germline CDR1 and CDR2 sequences are MNHEY and SVGEGT. V lost 3 bases and J lost 8, with 13 bases in between. This CDR3 comprises 13 residues.

The CDR3 bases are TGCGCCAGCAGCCGGGACAGCGTGAACACTGAAGCTTTCTTT. It is translated as CASSRDSVNTEAFF. The chain joins TRBV5-1 to TRBJ1-1; 7 bases align to TRBD1. Germline V gene data show CDR1 as SGHRS and CDR2 as YFSETQ. The CDR3 contains 14 residues. After removal of 4 bases from V and 0 bases from J, the junction contained 3 bases not matched to a gene.